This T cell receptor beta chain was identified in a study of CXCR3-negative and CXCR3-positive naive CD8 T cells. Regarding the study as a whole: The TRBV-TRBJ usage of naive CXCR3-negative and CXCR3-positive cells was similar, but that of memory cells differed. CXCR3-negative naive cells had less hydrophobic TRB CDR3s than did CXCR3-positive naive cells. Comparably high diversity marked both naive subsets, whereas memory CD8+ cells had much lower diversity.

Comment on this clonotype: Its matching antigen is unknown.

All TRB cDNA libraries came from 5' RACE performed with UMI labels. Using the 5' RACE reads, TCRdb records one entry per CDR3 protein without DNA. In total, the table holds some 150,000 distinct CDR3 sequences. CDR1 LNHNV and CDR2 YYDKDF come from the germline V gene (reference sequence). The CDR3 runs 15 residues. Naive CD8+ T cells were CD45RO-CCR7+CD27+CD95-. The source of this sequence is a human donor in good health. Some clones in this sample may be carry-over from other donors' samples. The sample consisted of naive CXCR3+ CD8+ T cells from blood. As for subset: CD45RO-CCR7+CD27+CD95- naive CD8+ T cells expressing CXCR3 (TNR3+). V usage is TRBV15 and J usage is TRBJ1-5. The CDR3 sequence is CATSRAPDRLEPQHF.